These 26 T cell receptor beta chains came from one sample sequenced in a study of T cell responses to AZD1222 COVID-19 vaccine (dated by TCRdb to about 2021). The library was prepared using the immunoSEQ multiplex PCR assay. Here the immuneACCESS table is served through TCRdb, limited to in-frame sequences with V and J called. Missing clones are a known gap in these copies; in checked studies unresolved V genes cover under half, and the rest lacks a known reason. This sample has 250,000 to 300,000 clones in its table, and 85% to 95% of those were observed once. The biggest ten clones account for approximately 0.52% of the sample. The time point tag for this specimen amounts to: about 28 days (+/-7) after the second vaccine dose. The input for sequencing was peripheral blood, taken 28 days after the second AZD1222 dose. All receptors derive from an adult who received the AZD1222 COVID-19 vaccine.

V gene TRBV18 combines with J gene TRBJ1-2; the D gene is possibly TRBD1 (5 bases). In germline, CDR1 is KGHSH, CDR2 LQKENI. V was trimmed by 2 bases and J by 6 bases, leaving 16 bases between them. This CDR3 contains 15 residues. This CDR3 is CASSPGWGERDGYTF. The CDR3, as DNA: TGTGCCAGCTCACCAGGTTGGGGGGAAAGAGATGGCTACACCTTC.

The CDR3 loop reads CASSFTGTGNEKLFF. The CDR3 nucleotides are TGCGCCAGCAGCTTCACCGGGACAGGGAATGAAAAACTGTTTTTT. This chain connects TRBV5-1 to TRBJ1-4; 9 bases agree with TRBD1. Germline V gives CDR1 SGHRS, CDR2 YFSETQ. The CDR3 length is 15 residues. The junction had 4 bases not matched to a gene; V was cut back by 2 bases and J by 5 bases.

A remark on this clone: Other DNA sequences within the sample encode an identical CDR3. The chain carries TRBV3-1 (or the pseudogene TRBV3-2) and TRBJ1-1; D is undetermined. The CDR3 loop spans 14 amino acids. Per the germline V gene, CDR1 is LGHDT and CDR2 is YNNKEL (reference sequence). Trimming shortened V by 2 bases and J by 1 base, and 8 bases separated the two germline ends. CDR3 loop: CASSQIAGNTEAFF. CDR3 sequence (DNA): TGTGCCAGCAGCCAAATAGCAGGGAACACTGAAGCTTTCTTT.

The gene calls are TRBV13 and TRBJ2-3; possible D gene TRBD1, 5 bases. Trimming took off 5 bases at V and 0 bases at J, with 18 bases between the two ends. Germline V lookup: CDR1 PRHDT, CDR2 FYEKMQ (reference sequence). This CDR3 comprises 17 residues. The CDR3: CASSIEGQALSTDTQYF. CDR3 DNA sequence: TGTGCCAGCAGCATAGAAGGACAAGCTCTCAGCACAGATACGCAGTATTTT.

The V gene is TRBV3-1 (or the pseudogene TRBV3-2), the J gene TRBJ1-2; D uncertain. Trimming pared 1 base from V and 7 bases from J, leaving 19 bases between. Germline V CDR1 and CDR2: LGHDT, YNNKEL (reference sequence). CDR3 length equals 16 residues. The CDR3 DNA is TGTGCCAGCAGCCAAGCCGGGGTCCACGGCCCGGGTGGCTACACCTTC. The encoded protein is CASSQAGVHGPGGYTF.

The gene calls are TRBV5-1 and TRBJ1-6; D not certain. Germline V CDR1 and CDR2: SGHRS, YFSETQ. Trimming shortened V by 3 bases and J by 6 bases, and 7 bases separated the two germline ends. The CDR3 has 13 amino acids. CDR3 DNA: TGCGCCAGCAGCTCTCTCCCTAATTCACCCCTCCACTTT. This encodes CASSSLPNSPLHF.

V and J are TRBV5-5 and TRBJ1-2; 7 nucleotides line up with TRBD1. Germline trimming cut 8 bases from V and 6 bases from J; bases unmatched to any gene: 10. Germline V gene data show CDR1 as SGHKS and CDR2 as YYEKEE (reference sequence). This CDR3 region has 13 residues. The CDR3 bases are TGTGCCAGTCAAACCGGGACAGAAGATGGCTACACCTTC. This translates into CASQTGTEDGYTF.

The DNA for the CDR3 is TGTGCCAGCAGCTTAGAAGAGGCTAGCAGAGAGACCCAGTACTTC. This encodes CASSLEEASRETQYF. This chain joins TRBV7-6 and TRBJ2-5, with a possible D match to TRBD2 (5 bases). The germline V and J ends were trimmed by 1 base and 4 bases, with 13 bases remaining between them. Germline V gene data show CDR1 as SGHVS and CDR2 as FNYEAQ. This CDR3 is built from 15 residues.

The chain couples TRBV9 to TRBJ2-3; 8 nucleotides agree with TRBD1. Looked up from germline, CDR1 is SGDLS and CDR2 is YYNGEE. The V and J ends lost 7 bases and 0 bases, in that order; junction bases with no gene match: 1. This CDR3 spans 13 amino acids. The CDR3 protein is CASGQGSTDTQYF. For the CDR3, the DNA is TGTGCCAGCGGACAGGGAAGCACAGATACGCAGTATTTT.

The genes are TRBV6-5 and TRBJ1-5, with D possibly being TRBD1 (5 bases). Germline values: CDR1 MNHEY, CDR2 SVGAGI. Deletions cut 5 bases from V and 6 bases from J, with 17 bases between. The CDR3 runs to 15 residues. The CDR3 coding sequence is TGTGCCAGCAGTCGCATAACGGGGCGTAGTCAGCCCCAGCATTTT. Translating it yields CASSRITGRSQPQHF.

V is TRBV27 and J is TRBJ2-1, with 7 bases matching TRBD2. CDR1 is MNHEY and CDR2 is SMNVEV in the germline V gene (reference sequence). J lost 5 bases, V lost 5 bases, and 6 bases had no gene match. This CDR3 comprises 14 residues. In DNA form, the CDR3 reads TGTGCCAGCAGTGTTGGGAGGGGTAACAATGAGCAGTTCTTC. Its translation: CASSVGRGNNEQFF.

This clone was counted once. V gene TRBV3-1 (or the pseudogene TRBV3-2) combines with J gene TRBJ2-1; the D is unclear. V gave up 5 bases and J gave up 12 bases, with 14 bases separating them. Germline loops: CDR1 LGHDT, CDR2 YNNKEL (reference sequence). The CDR3 length is 12 residues. The CDR3 DNA is TGTGCCAGCAGCTTCCGTGCCGGGTTGCAGTTCTTC. As protein: CASSFRAGLQFF.

The chain uses TRBV5-1 and TRBJ2-7; 7 nucleotides align to TRBD1. Germline V CDR1 and CDR2: SGHRS, YFSETQ. J was trimmed by 1 base and V by 1 base; bases with no gene match: 2. The CDR3 runs to 14 residues. DNA for the CDR3: TGCGCCAGCAGCTTGTTACAGGGGTCCTACGAGCAGTACTTC. Amino acids: CASSLLQGSYEQYF.

V gene TRBV5-1 combines with J gene TRBJ1-5; 7 bases map to TRBD1. Germline CDR1 SGHRS, CDR2 YFSETQ. Trimming at V came to 4 bases and at J to 3 bases, leaving 4 bases not matched to a gene. This CDR3 is 14 amino acids long. This CDR3 reads CASSEGQPNQPQHF. CDR3 sequence (DNA): TGCGCCAGCAGCGAGGGACAGCCCAATCAGCCCCAGCATTTT.

This chain connects TRBV30 to TRBJ1-5; D remains unclear. Trimming pared 4 bases from V and 6 bases from J, leaving 4 bases between. Looked up from germline, CDR1 is GTSNPN and CDR2 is SVGIG (reference sequence). This CDR3 is built from 10 residues. This CDR3 reads CAWIAQPQHF. CDR3 DNA: TGTGCCTGGATAGCTCAGCCCCAGCATTTT.

This clone was recorded only once. The chain has TRBV7-9 and TRBJ2-2, with 8 bases lining up with TRBD1. Trimming took 1 base from V and 5 from J; bases not matched to a gene: 6. The CDR3 consists of 16 residues. Germline V gene data show CDR1 as SEHNR and CDR2 as FQNEAQ (reference sequence). The CDR3 DNA sequence: TGTGCCAGCAGCTTAGTGGACAGGGTATTGACCGGGGAGCTGTTTTTT. This sequence encodes CASSLVDRVLTGELFF.

The V call is TRBV6-5, the J call TRBJ1-2; D call uncertain. The CDR3 sequence is 13 residues long. Germline loops: CDR1 MNHEY, CDR2 SVGAGI. V was trimmed by 0 bases and J by 4 bases, leaving 6 bases between them. CDR3 DNA sequence: TGTGCCAGCAGTTACTCCATCCTCTATGGCTACACCTTC. Protein product: CASSYSILYGYTF.

In nucleotides, the CDR3 is TGTGCCAGCAGCTTTTCAACTAACTATGGCTACACCTTC. Translated: CASSFSTNYGYTF. The J gene is TRBJ1-2, the V gene TRBV5-6; D is uncertain. The CDR3 is 13 residues long. The germline gives CDR1 SGHDT, CDR2 YYEEEE. Trimming pared 2 bases from V and 0 bases from J, leaving 5 bases between.

The chain is built from TRBV9 and TRBJ2-1, with D maybe TRBD2 (7 bases). V dropped 3 bases and J dropped 5 bases, with 15 bases sitting between them. This CDR3 spans 15 amino acids. Germline CDR1 reads SGDLS; CDR2 reads YYNGEE. The CDR3 DNA sequence: TGTGCCAGCAGCGCGGGGGGCCGGGTACACAATGAGCAGTTCTTC. Its translation: CASSAGGRVHNEQFF. Full variable domain (missing parts from reference TRBV9 and TRBJ2-1): DSGVTQTPKHLITATGQRVTLRCSPRSGDLSVYWYQQSLDQGLQFLIQYYNGEERAKGNILERFSAQQFPDLHSELNLSSLELGDSALYFCASSAGGRVHNEQFFGPGTRLTVL.

This clone was counted a few times. The rearrangement links TRBV6-6 to TRBJ1-4; D is undetermined. The germline CDR1 and CDR2 sequences are MNHNY and SVGAGI (reference sequence). This CDR3 has 14 amino acids. V gave up 4 bases and J gave up 4 bases, with 10 bases separating them. DNA for the CDR3: TGTGCCAGCAGTTTCGCGGGGAATAATGAAAAACTGTTTTTT. It specifies CASSFAGNNEKLFF.

The chain recombines TRBV5-6 with TRBJ1-3; 7 bases agree with TRBD1. Germline lookup yields CDR1 SGHDT and CDR2 YYEEEE. The CDR3 runs to 17 residues. V trimming: 3 bases; J trimming: 0 bases; junction bases outside the gene matches: 9. CDR3: CASSSPLDRSSGNTIYF. In DNA, the CDR3 is TGTGCCAGCAGCTCACCTCTGGACAGGTCCTCTGGAAACACCATATATTTT.

The CDR3 region has the DNA TGTGCCAGCAGCCAAGCAGGGCTCAACGAGCAGTACTTC. It codes for CASSQAGLNEQYF. The J gene is TRBJ2-7, the V gene TRBV3-1 (or the pseudogene TRBV3-2); TRBD1 might be the D (5 bases). The CDR3 sequence is 13 residues long. The ends were cut back, 1 base at V and 5 bases at J, with 9 bases in the middle. In germline, CDR1 is LGHDT, CDR2 YNNKEL (reference sequence).

V is TRBV28 and J is TRBJ2-5; 10 bases fit TRBD2. The CDR3 is 18 amino acids. CDR1 MDHEN and CDR2 SYDVKM come from the germline V gene. V was pared by 5 bases and J by 5 bases, with 17 bases of the junction left unmatched. CDR3 nucleotides: TGTGCCAGCAGTCCCGTAGGGCTCGGGACTAGCGAGCGGGAGACCCAGTACTTC. Translating gives CASSPVGLGTSERETQYF.

In this sample, this clone turned up once. The chain carries TRBV7-2 and TRBJ1-4; D unclear. V lost 2 bases, J lost 0 bases, and 4 bases lay in between. In germline, CDR1 is SGHTA, CDR2 FQGNSA. The CDR3 consists of 14 residues. The CDR3 DNA sequence: TGTGCCAGCAGCTTAAGGGCAACTAATGAAAAACTGTTTTTT. It encodes CASSLRATNEKLFF.

The V and J genes are TRBV7-8 and TRBJ1-2; perhaps TRBD1 as D (6 bases). The CDR3 sequence is 14 residues long. V dropped 3 bases and J dropped 4 bases, with 12 bases sitting between them. Germline V CDR1 and CDR2: SGHVS, FQNEAQ. The CDR3 DNA reads as TGTGCCAGCAGCTTTGACAGGATGGGCTATGGCTACACCTTC. Protein product: CASSFDRMGYGYTF.

The rearrangement joins TRBV7-9 to TRBJ1-4, with 8 bases lining up with TRBD1. The CDR3 has 17 amino acids. Germline CDR1 is SEHNR and CDR2 is FQNEAQ (reference sequence). The ends lost 2 bases at V and 10 bases at J; junction bases unmatched: 15. CDR3 sequence reads: CASSLTGGLSGHGKLFF. DNA of the CDR3: TGTGCCAGCAGCTTAACAGGGGGTCTGAGCGGGCATGGAAAACTGTTTTTT.